This entry lists 18 T cell receptor beta chains sequenced from one sample in a study of identical twins (dated by TCRdb to between 2015 and 2016). Preparation of the library involved 5' RACE. The sequencing machine was an Illumina HiSeq 2000. Using fastp at Q25 and MiXCR, TCRdb reprocessed the public reads and kept productive beta chains. Under each unique CDR3 protein, matching rows form one entry showing the most common genes and DNA. In all, the sample holds under 1 million distinct CDR3 sequences, and roughly an eighth of those were seen once. The ten largest clones represent about 1.5% of the sample. This same sample was also taken into another study, of yellow fever vaccine responses in identical twins.

What was sequenced was PBMCs. The source is a woman aged 18-29 years in good health.

Ten or more counts support this clonotype. The chain links TRBV12-3 or TRBV12-4 to TRBJ1-2; maybe TRBD1 (6 bases). The CDR3 has 13 amino acids. V lost 5 bases and J lost 2, with 9 bases in between. CDR3 protein: CASSRDKNYGYTF. Written as DNA, the CDR3 is TGTGCCAGCAGTCGGGACAAGAACTATGGCTACACCTTC.

The rearrangement links TRBV28 to TRBJ1-2; 9 bases align to TRBD1. Germline CDR1 MDHEN, CDR2 SYDVKM. This CDR3 has 14 residues. V lost 6 bases and J lost 7; bases outside the gene matches: 9. The CDR3 loop is CASRTRGQGSGYTF. In nucleotides, the CDR3 is TGTGCCAGCAGGACGAGGGGACAGGGAAGTGGCTACACCTTC.

This clonotype was observed a few times. The chain has TRBV7-3 and TRBJ2-3, with a tentative D call TRBD2 (5 bases). CDR3 length: 13 amino acids. V lost 4 bases to trimming and J lost 6 bases, with 11 bases between them. Germline CDR1 reads SGHTA; CDR2 reads FQGTGA. CDR3 sequence reads: CASSSPTGDTQYF. The CDR3 coding sequence is TGTGCCAGCAGCTCACCTACGGGGGATACGCAGTATTTT.

This clonotype was counted at least ten times. The chain has TRBV11-1 and TRBJ2-1; D unclear. Trimming left V 3 bases short and J 0 bases short, with 18 bases between. CDR3 length: 18 amino acids. The germline CDR1 and CDR2 sequences are SGHAT and FQDESV (reference sequence). As DNA, the CDR3 is TGTGCCAGCAGCTTCCACCCCGGATCTACAAGCTCCTACAATGAGCAGTTCTTC. It codes for CASSFHPGSTSSYNEQFF.

This chain connects TRBV25-1 to TRBJ1-1, with 9 positions matching TRBD1. CDR1 and CDR2 (germline): MGHDK, SYGVNS. CDR3 length: 15 amino acids. V shed 6 bases, J shed 4 bases, and the junction held 9 bases outside the gene matches. The CDR3 region is CASRDVGQGRTEAFF. The CDR3 region has the DNA TGTGCCAGCAGGGATGTGGGACAGGGCCGCACTGAAGCTTTCTTT.

This clonotype was seen a handful of times. The chain links TRBV19 to TRBJ2-1; 11 bases map to TRBD2. The germline CDR1 and CDR2 sequences are LNHDA and SQIVND (reference sequence). CDR3 length: 15 residues. V gave up 7 bases and J gave up 6 bases; unmatched junction bases: 8. CDR3 nucleotide sequence: TGTGCCAGTATTGATAGCGGGAGGGGAGTCAATGAGCAGTTCTTC. The encoded protein is CASIDSGRGVNEQFF.

The V call is TRBV7-9, the J call TRBJ2-2, with TRBD1 matching 7 bases. From germline, CDR1 is SEHNR and CDR2 FQNEAQ (reference sequence). This CDR3 has 15 amino acids. V trimming: 5 bases; J trimming: 3 bases; junction bases outside the gene matches: 6. The CDR3 sequence is CASSPSTGYTGELFF. The CDR3, as DNA: TGTGCCAGCAGCCCCTCGACAGGGTACACCGGGGAGCTGTTTTTT.

This chain links TRBV11-3 with TRBJ1-1; D is perhaps TRBD1 (5 bases). Looked up from germline, CDR1 is SGHNT and CDR2 is YENEEA. The CDR3 covers 11 residues. The V end lost 5 bases, the J end lost 10 bases, and 11 bases lay between the germline ends. The DNA for the CDR3 is TGTGCCAGCAGCGATGGACAAGGAGCTTTCTTT. It codes for CASSDGQGAFF.

In its sample, this clonotype was seen a few times. The chain combines TRBV21-1 with TRBJ2-3; TRBD2 reflects the table's D call only, with no check against the DNA. TRBV21-1 is labeled a pseudogene. This CDR3 has 18 amino acids. CDR3 in DNA: TGTGCCAGCAGCCGAAGCCCAGGACTAGCGGGAGGAGGCGATACGCAGTATTTT. Encoded protein: CASSRSPGLAGGGDTQYF.

CDR3 sequence: CASSQDRSGIDEQYV. DNA for the CDR3: TGTGCCAGCAGCCAAGATAGGAGTGGCATCGACGAGCAGTACGTC. This chain joins TRBV4-2 and TRBJ2-7; D call uncertain. Trimming removed 0 bases from V and 5 bases from J, with 14 bases in between. The CDR3 is 15 amino acids. Germline V gives CDR1 LGHNA, CDR2 YNFKEQ.

At least ten counts were recorded for this clonotype. The chain employs TRBV28 and TRBJ2-1; maybe TRBD2 (5 bases). The CDR3 is 13 residues long. Germline lookup yields CDR1 MDHEN and CDR2 SYDVKM. Trimming pared 5 bases from V and 3 bases from J, leaving 8 bases between. The CDR3 DNA is TGTGCCAGCAGTGGGGAGCGCTACAATGAGCAGTTCTTC. This encodes CASSGERYNEQFF.

This clonotype was seen a single time. This chain uses TRBV5-5 with TRBJ2-5, with TRBD2 matching over 7 bases. The J segment lost 5 bases and the V segment lost 0 bases, leaving 13 bases of the junction unmatched. Germline lookup yields CDR1 SGHKS and CDR2 YYEKEE (reference sequence). The CDR3 covers 17 residues. CDR3 sequence reads: CASSLAMGREHRETQYF. In nucleotides, the CDR3 is TGTGCCAGCAGCTTGGCCATGGGGCGGGAGCACAGGGAGACCCAGTACTTC. Full variable domain (outside the CDR3, taken from reference TRBV5-5 and TRBJ2-5): DAGVTQSPTHLIKTRGQQVTLRCSPISGHKSVSWYQQVLGQGPQFIFQYYEKEERGRGNFPDRFSARQFPNYSSELNVNALLLGDSALYLCASSLAMGREHRETQYFGPGTRLLVL.

This clonotype was seen more than once but under ten times. J is TRBJ2-5 and V is TRBV13, with TRBD1 matching 9 bases. V gave up 5 bases and J gave up 0 bases; unmatched junction bases: 25. In germline, CDR1 is PRHDT, CDR2 FYEKMQ (reference sequence). CDR3 length: 22 amino acids. CDR3 amino acids: CASSPQLLGSNHRGLYQETQYF. Here the CDR3 DNA reads TGTGCCAGCAGCCCGCAACTGTTGGGCTCGAACCACAGGGGGCTTTACCAAGAGACCCAGTACTTC.

This clonotype was seen a few times. CDR3 in amino acids: CASSSDGALNTEAFF. DNA for the CDR3: TGTGCCAGCAGTTCCGACGGGGCTCTGAACACTGAAGCTTTCTTT. The chain recombines TRBV28 with TRBJ1-1; D possibly corresponds to TRBD1 (5 bases). Germline CDR1 MDHEN, CDR2 SYDVKM. The CDR3 length is 15 residues. V was clipped by 4 bases and J by 0 bases, with 12 bases between them.

This clonotype was picked up many times. The gene calls are TRBV7-9 and TRBJ2-1; 8 nucleotides agree with TRBD2. With V trimmed by 3 bases and J by 5 bases, 6 bases remained unmatched. Germline V CDR1 and CDR2: SEHNR, FQNEAQ (reference sequence). The length of the CDR3 is 15 residues. The CDR3: CASSLREVLNNEQFF. CDR3 nucleotides: TGTGCCAGCAGCTTGCGGGAGGTTTTGAACAATGAGCAGTTCTTC.

The chain links TRBV28 to TRBJ2-4; 9 positions match TRBD2. The germline CDR1 and CDR2 sequences are MDHEN and SYDVKM. V gave up 5 bases and J gave up 9 bases; unmatched junction bases: 14. This CDR3 is built from 16 residues. As DNA, the CDR3 is TGTGCCAGCAGTCCACTCGGGACTAGCTCTTTGGGCATTCAGTACTTC. Amino acids: CASSPLGTSSLGIQYF.

V and J are TRBV4-2 and TRBJ1-4; D unresolved. Germline V lookup: CDR1 LGHNA, CDR2 YNFKEQ. Trimming cost V 0 bases and J 0 bases, with 11 bases left between them. This CDR3 has 17 residues. The CDR3 here is CASSQDGLRTTNEKLFF. Written as DNA, the CDR3 is TGTGCCAGCAGCCAAGACGGTCTTCGTACAACTAATGAAAAACTGTTTTTT.

V usage is TRBV3-1 and J usage is TRBJ2-2, with TRBD2 matching over 11 bases. Germline V gene lookup returns CDR1 LGHDT and CDR2 YNNKEL (reference sequence). The V gene end was trimmed by 2 bases and the J gene end by 0 bases; junction bases not matched to a gene: 2. This CDR3 is 17 amino acids long. The CDR3: CASSQPSGGTNTGELFF. CDR3 DNA sequence: TGTGCCAGCAGCCAACCTAGCGGGGGGACGAACACCGGGGAGCTGTTTTTT.